The 24 T cell receptor beta chains presented below share a single source sample, sequenced in a study of breast tumors, draining lymph nodes, adjacent tissues. TCRdb reprocessed the multiplex PCR reads via MiXCR and lists one record per CDR3 protein. The sample consists of some 130,000 distinct CDR3 sequences, 15% to 20% of them appearing once. Samples came from axillary lymph nodes draining the breast cancer. The specimen sequenced was axillary lymph node tissue. The receptors shown here come from a female donor with breast cancer. Some clones in this sample may be carry-over from other donors' samples.

The chain employs TRBV20-1 and TRBJ2-2; D ambiguous. CDR3 size: 14 residues. Germline V CDR1 and CDR2: DFQATT, SNEGSKA (reference sequence). The V and J ends lost 3 bases and 0 bases respectively, with 8 bases between them. CDR3: CSASSDANTGELFF. CDR3 in DNA: TGCAGTGCTAGTTCAGATGCGAACACCGGGGAGCTGTTTTTT.

This clonotype was counted at least ten times. V gene TRBV2 combines with J gene TRBJ2-3; 10 nucleotides line up with TRBD2. In germline, CDR1 is SNHLY, CDR2 FYNNEI. There are 15 residues in the CDR3. V was clipped by 6 bases and J by 5 bases; unmatched bases: 8. The CDR3 reads CASRRAGGEGDTQYF. CDR3 coding DNA: TGTGCCAGCAGGCGAGCGGGGGGGGAAGGAGATACGCAGTATTTT.

Notes on this clonotype: A read error may account for a junction end that differs from germline. The chain combines TRBV29-1 with TRBJ2-1; TRBD2 is a possible D gene (7 bases). This CDR3 is 16 amino acids long. Per the germline V gene, CDR1 is SQVTM and CDR2 is ANQGSEA. The CDR3 bases are TGCGGCGTTGAAAGCGGGCGGGGGCTTCCCTACAATGAGCAATTCTTC. It encodes CGVESGRGLPYNEQFF.

The V call is TRBV28, the J call TRBJ2-7; the D gene is possibly TRBD2 (5 bases). The V gene lost 7 bases and the J gene lost 5 bases, with 21 bases spanning the gap. Germline V gives CDR1 MDHEN, CDR2 SYDVKM. The CDR3 spans 15 residues. The CDR3 spells CASTTRRGDGDEQYF. The CDR3 DNA follows: TGTGCCAGCACTACCCGGCGTGGCGACGGGGACGAGCAGTACTTC.

Concerning this clonotype itself: A much larger clone lies a single base off, so this may be a read error. This sequence joins TRBV6-5 and TRBJ2-1, with 14 bases aligning to TRBD2. The CDR3 runs to 15 residues. J lost 9 bases, V lost 2 bases, and 3 bases had no gene match. CDR1 and CDR2 (germline): MNHEY, SVGAGI. CDR3 DNA: TGTGCCAGCAGTTACACAGGACTAGCGGGGGGTGAGCAGTTCTTC. This translates into CASSYTGLAGGEQFF.

At least ten counts were recorded for this clonotype. The rearrangement uses TRBV25-1 and TRBJ2-5; D possibly matches TRBD1 or TRBD2 (5 bases each). V dropped 2 bases and J dropped 3 bases, with 13 bases sitting between them. CDR1 is MGHDK and CDR2 is SYGVNS in the germline V gene. The CDR3 length is 15 residues. The DNA of the CDR3 is TGTGCCAGCAGTGAACACCGGGGCTGGGAAGAGACCCAGTACTTC. Translation gives CASSEHRGWEETQYF.

There are many counts of this clonotype. This chain links TRBV5-4 with TRBJ2-7; D might be TRBD2 (5 bases). The CDR3 has 15 amino acids. V lost 1 base and J 1 base, leaving 12 bases between the germline ends. The germline CDR1 and CDR2 sequences are SGHNT and YYREEE (reference sequence). CDR3 nucleotide sequence: TGTGCCAGCAGCTTGTCCGGGGATAGTTCCTACGAGCAGTACTTC. This gives the protein CASSLSGDSSYEQYF. Combining the CDR3 with reference TRBV5-4 and TRBJ2-7 gives the whole variable domain ETGVTQSPTHLIKTRGQQVTLRCSSQSGHNTVSWYQQALGQGPQFIFQYYREEENGRGNFPPRFSGLQFPNYSSELNVNALELDDSALYLCASSLSGDSSYEQYFGPGTRLTVT.

This clonotype showed up many times. The V and J genes are TRBV7-9 and TRBJ2-7; D not resolved. The CDR3 spans 13 residues. V was pared by 1 base and J by 6 bases, with 10 bases between. Germline-derived CDR1 and CDR2 are SEHNR and FQNEAQ (reference sequence). The CDR3 region is CASSLVRGSEQYF. CDR3 nucleotide sequence: TGTGCCAGCAGCTTAGTCCGCGGCAGCGAGCAGTACTTC.

This clonotype showed up many times. The chain employs TRBV2 and TRBJ2-1, with TRBD1 identical over 8 bases. This CDR3 comprises 21 residues. V shed 4 bases, J shed 9 bases, and the junction held 29 bases outside the gene matches. Germline values: CDR1 SNHLY, CDR2 FYNNEI. The CDR3 reads CASSAGLARQGLTRSRGEQFF. CDR3 sequence (DNA): TGTGCCAGCAGTGCAGGTCTGGCTCGACAGGGGCTAACTAGGTCTCGGGGTGAGCAGTTCTTC.

This clonotype was observed many times. The chain has TRBV20-1 and TRBJ2-1; D tentatively reads TRBD1 or TRBD2 (6 bases each). The V end was cut by 3 bases, the J end by 7 bases, with 13 bases between. CDR3 size: 13 residues. Germline assignment: CDR1 DFQATT and CDR2 SNEGSKA (reference sequence). CDR3 loop: CSARGGLWNEQFF. Written as DNA, the CDR3 is TGCAGTGCTAGGGGGGGCCTTTGGAATGAGCAGTTCTTC.

Points on this clonotype: At one end the junction does not follow the germline gene, possibly because of a read error. The CDR3 DNA is TGTGCCAGCAGTACGACAGCCTACAATGAGCAGCTCTTC. Protein sequence: CASSTTAYNEQLF. The chain uses TRBV27 and TRBJ2-1, with D maybe TRBD1 (5 bases). CDR1 is MNHEY, CDR2 SMNVEV, per germline (reference sequence). The CDR3 totals 13 residues.

This clonotype was seen once. This may be a read error: a much more frequent sequence differs by one nucleotide. This sequence joins TRBV28 and TRBJ2-7; D is unclear. The CDR3 has 14 residues. From germline, CDR1 is MDHEN and CDR2 SYDVKM. V gave up 3 bases and J gave up 3 bases, with 12 bases separating them. CDR3: CASSLSSSRYEQYF. The CDR3 nucleotides are TGTGCCAGCAGTTTGAGTAGCTCACGCTACGAGCAGTACTTC.

Concerning this clonotype itself: The CDR3 does not close with the conserved phenylalanine or tryptophan, likely indicating a read error. No DNA is shown, since the ends of the CDR3 on it are uncertain; the CDR3 is the one TCRdb lists. The gene calls are TRBV4-1 and TRBJ2-7. Per the germline V gene, CDR1 is MGHRA and CDR2 is YSYEKL. The CDR3 has 13 amino acids, counting both end residues. The CDR3 loop is CASSPTVTYEQHL.

This clonotype has only a few counts. This chain joins TRBV3-1 and TRBJ1-5; D call uncertain. Germline V CDR1 and CDR2: LGHDT, YNNKEL (reference sequence). There are 16 residues in the CDR3. The V gene lost 0 bases and the J gene lost 0 bases, with 9 bases spanning the gap. The CDR3 reads CASSQDHTYSNQPQHF. DNA of the CDR3: TGTGCCAGCAGCCAAGACCACACTTATAGCAATCAGCCCCAGCATTTT. Supplemented by reference TRBV3-1 and TRBJ1-5, the full variable domain reads DTAVSQTPKYLVTQMGNDKSIKCEQNLGHDTMYWYKQDSKKFLKIMFSYNNKELIINETVPNRFSPKSPDKAHLNLHINSLELGDSAVYFCASSQDHTYSNQPQHFGDGTRLSIL.

This clonotype was found many times. This chain links TRBV5-4 with TRBJ2-3; no clear D. Trimming removed 1 base from V and 4 bases from J, with 7 bases in between. This CDR3 comprises 13 residues. CDR1 is SGHNT, CDR2 YYREEE, per germline (reference sequence). CDR3 residues: CASSLTTPDTQYF. The CDR3 DNA sequence: TGTGCCAGCAGCTTGACTACCCCAGATACGCAGTATTTT. The full variable domain, with the rest looked up from reference TRBV5-4 and TRBJ2-3, is ETGVTQSPTHLIKTRGQQVTLRCSSQSGHNTVSWYQQALGQGPQFIFQYYREEENGRGNFPPRFSGLQFPNYSSELNVNALELDDSALYLCASSLTTPDTQYFGPGTRLTVL.

Comment on this clonotype: A much larger clone is a single base away; this may be a read error. V and J are TRBV11-2 and TRBJ2-2; tentatively, D is TRBD2 (6 bases). This CDR3 has 10 amino acids. Germline V lookup: CDR1 SGHAT, CDR2 FQNNGV. The CDR3 protein is CASSLRELVF. The CDR3 region has the DNA TGTGCCAGCAGCTTACGGGAGCTGGTTTTT.

This clonotype has a count of ten or more. V gene TRBV12-3 or TRBV12-4 combines with J gene TRBJ1-5; D gene unclear. This CDR3 region has 15 residues. The V and J ends lost 1 base and 4 bases respectively, with 11 bases between them. The CDR3 loop reads CASSLGMGENQPQHF. DNA of the CDR3: TGTGCCAGCAGTTTAGGTATGGGAGAGAATCAGCCCCAGCATTTT.

In the case of this clonotype: This could be a read error, since a much larger clone is one nucleotide away. The V and J genes are TRBV14 and TRBJ2-7, with a tentative D call TRBD1 (6 bases). The V gene lost 3 bases and the J gene lost 0 bases, with 18 bases spanning the gap. The CDR3 length is 17 residues. CDR1 SGHDN and CDR2 FVKESK come from the germline V gene. The DNA for the CDR3 is TGTGCCAGCAGCCAGAAACTCCGGGACACCTACTCCTACGAGCAGTACTTC. Its protein product is CASSQKLRDTYSYEQYF.

This clonotype was counted ten times or more. V and J are TRBV19 and TRBJ2-1; D might be TRBD2 (5 bases). CDR1 is LNHDA and CDR2 is SQIVND in the germline V gene (reference sequence). V lost 7 bases and J 1 base, leaving 20 bases between the germline ends. This CDR3 contains 17 residues. The chain's CDR3 is CASKIISFSGSYNEQFF. The DNA of the CDR3 is TGTGCCAGTAAGATTATCAGCTTTTCGGGATCCTACAATGAGCAGTTCTTC.

This clonotype was picked up many times. V and J are TRBV7-3 and TRBJ2-1; possibly TRBD1 for D (6 bases). Germline V gene data show CDR1 as SGHTA and CDR2 as FQGTGA. V was cut by 5 bases and J by 5 bases, with 16 bases left in between. The CDR3 spans 15 residues. DNA of the CDR3: TGTGCCAGCAGCCCAACAGGGTTCAGCGACAATGAGCAGTTCTTC. It is translated as CASSPTGFSDNEQFF.

With regard to this clonotype: A much more abundant neighbour one base away suggests this may be a read error. This chain joins TRBV10-1 and TRBJ2-2; D tentatively fits TRBD1 or TRBD2 (7 bases each). CDR3 length: 14 residues. CDR1 is WNHNN and CDR2 is SYGVQD in the germline V gene (reference sequence). Trimming took 8 bases from V and 4 from J, leaving 14 bases between them. The CDR3 loop reads CASQGGGGTGELFF. CDR3 bases: TGCGCCAGCCAGGGGGGGGGCGGCACCGGGGAGCTGTTTTTT.

This clonotype showed up just once. This may arise from a read error, as a much more abundant clone is one base away. V gene TRBV12-3 or TRBV12-4 combines with J gene TRBJ1-5; no firm D call. The CDR3 consists of 15 residues. CDR3: CASSATASSSQPQHF. The CDR3 DNA reads as TGTGCCAGCAGTGCGACCGCTTCTAGCAGTCAGCCCCAGCATTTT.

At least ten counts were recorded for this clonotype. V usage is TRBV14 and J usage is TRBJ2-7, with 9 bases lining up with TRBD1. CDR3 length: 17 residues. Germline CDR1 and CDR2: SGHDN and FVKESK. V was clipped by 3 bases and J by 3 bases; unmatched bases: 12. For the CDR3, the DNA is TGTGCCAGCAGCCACGGGACAGGGATTTTTCACGTCTACGAGCAGTACTTC. The encoded protein is CASSHGTGIFHVYEQYF. The complete variable domain, with remaining parts taken from reference TRBV14 and TRBJ2-7, reads EAGVTQFPSHSVIEKGQTVTLRCDPISGHDNLYWYRRVMGKEIKFLLHFVKESKQDESGMPNNRFLAERTGGTYSTLKVQPAELEDSGVYFCASSHGTGIFHVYEQYFGPGTRLTVT.

This rearrangement joins TRBV28 to TRBJ1-5; D unclear. V lost 7 bases and J lost 1, with 14 bases in between. The CDR3 runs to 15 residues. The germline gives CDR1 MDHEN, CDR2 SYDVKM. The CDR3 nucleotides read TGTGCCAGCACCCCTTCGGATATAAGCAATCAGCCCCAGCATTTT. Translating it yields CASTPSDISNQPQHF.